Sequencing of this TCR beta chain was carried out in a study of T cell responses to AZD1222 COVID-19 vaccine (dated by TCRdb to 2020 to 2023). Regarding the study in general: AZD1222 recipients given second doses at about 4 weeks or at about 12 weeks were pooled, since spike-specific TCR depth and breadth were not found to differ between the two schedules. A total of 233 trial participants underwent TCR sequencing, of whom some 200 had received two doses of AZD1222 and about 26 had received two doses of the MenACWY control vaccine. Trial participants were enrolled by age into subgroups of 18-55, 56-69 and 70-plus years, and around 150, 29 and 61 TCR-sequenced participants, respectively, were included in these subgroups.

The CDR3 regions of human TCRbeta chains were analyzed by immunosequencing. As for the original processing: TCRs in the repertoires were compared against a reference library of SARS-CoV-2-specific TCRs that had been generated with the MIRA antigen-specificity platform. Breadth was defined as the fraction of unique TCRs that were SARS-CoV-2-associated, and depth was defined as the fraction of total T cells that were SARS-CoV-2-associated. Using the MIRA data, each spike-specific TCR was assigned both to the spike region to which the TCR was reactive and to a CD4 or CD8 class. Log10-transformed breadth and depth values were compared by one-way ANOVA with Sidak's multiple comparisons tests. TCRdb carries this immuneACCESS record with in-frame sequences only. Its versions omit some clonotypes, under half of them owing to an unresolved V gene in the studies checked, with the rest unexplained. D and trimming were read from the DNA, whereas the V and J calls and clone size are those reported in that table. The sample profile shows 100,000 to 150,000 clones; roughly 90% of them were found once. Of the sample, roughly 1.6% falls within the top ten clones.

Results the study describes overall, beyond this receptor: Epitopes outside the regions mutated in the B.1.351 and B.1.1.7 variants were reportedly recognized by nearly half of the unique spike-specific TCRs. Participants were mostly white British, with more females than males. The authors suggested clonal diversity may have been underestimated. Because no samples from the day 14 peak response were available, repertoires could be characterized only after the peak T cell response. The vaccine-associated CD4 TCRs covered the entire spike protein, and the dominant responses fell in regions 160-218 and 743-854. Only 5 to 7 AZD1222 recipients were SARS-CoV-2 seropositive at baseline, limiting conclusions about previously exposed vaccinees. A significant rise in spike-specific TCR breadth and depth was observed after two AZD1222 doses relative to day 0 and relative to MenACWY recipients. The 56-69-year group was small, and its depth increase did not reach significance, likely because of low power.

The label giving this sample's time point can be read as: baseline before first vaccination. Vaccinee samples were obtained from the UK trials COV001 and COV002, which included a single-blind randomized controlled phase 2/3 trial of AZD1222 (ChAdOx1 nCoV-19) in healthy adults. For TCRbeta chain sequencing, PBMC samples were collected from trial participants at day 0 and at day 28 after the second dose. As regards this clone: Its binding antigen is unknown. Per-base qualities were not stored, and no clone one base away is much larger.

From a lookup of the germline V gene, CDR1 and CDR2 are MGHDK and SYGVNS. At the junction V is shortened by 6 bases and J by 10 bases, with 12 bases in between. Taken from cysteine to phenylalanine, the CDR3 has 11 residues. Solely the CDR3 DNA is kept, with 33 bases framed from the first base. Here the sequenced sample was peripheral blood, taken on day 0 of AZD1222 vaccination. The origin of this receptor is an adult in good health. Here the chain combines TRBV25-1 and TRBJ1-1, with a weak D call of TRBD1 (5 bases match). The encoded CDR3 is CASRGVAGAFF. The DNA reads TGTGCCAGCAGAGGGGTCGCGGGAGCTTTCTTT.